This T cell receptor (beta chain) is from a study of cytomegalovirus exposure and HLA in healthy donors. Looking at the study overall: The study placed approximately 78% of its roughly 430 genotyped donors in the Caucasian-associated ancestry cluster.

13 Jbeta primers and 60 Vbeta primers were used for the PCR. Authors' methods: Counted up in a later analysis, unique TCR beta chains came to some 82 million, with around 9.9 million shared. Using immunoSEQ multiplex PCR, the repertoire was profiled, and TCRdb retains in-frame clones only, with some absent. V and J calls and clone size are copied from that table; D and trimming were computed from the DNA. The sample yields 110,000 or so clones, approximately 80% seen once. The CDR3 sequence is 16 residues long. Germline CDR1 LGHNA, CDR2 YNFKEQ. V lost 4 bases and J lost 4, with 19 bases in between. In the case of this clone: Its antigen is not identified.

Whole-study results and caveats: Further analysis, carried out later, found HLA-associated TCR beta chains more clonally expanded than equally common other chains. As a later analysis revealed, most CMV-associated TCR beta chains appeared HLA-restricted.

V and J are TRBV4-2 and TRBJ1-2; D not certain. The sequenced material came from PBMCs. This TCR was sampled from a woman between 18 and 30 years old in good health and CMV-seronegative. CDR3 DNA sequence: TGTGCCAGCAGCCCCCCTGGCAGCCCTCGGGTCTATGGCTACACCTTC. Translated, it gives CASSPPGSPRVYGYTF.